This TCR beta chain comes out of a study of response to subunit inactivated influenza vaccine. The CDR3 length is 15 residues. Germline V gene lookup returns CDR1 SNHLY and CDR2 FYNNEI. V was cut by 4 bases and J by 0 bases, with 10 bases left in between. General observations from the study: Authors suggested that a seasonal influenza vaccination recruits few new T cells each time.

One entry per CDR3 protein results from TCRdb running MiXCR on the RT-PCR reads. The sample has a few hundred thousand distinct CDR3 sequences; 14% are singletons. This clonotype has a handful of counts. Its specificity is unknown. The chain carries TRBV2 and TRBJ1-5; D gene unclear. The source of this sequence is a man over 45 who received an inactivated influenza vaccine. Material: PBMCs from blood, obtained 12 days after vaccination. CDR3 protein: CASSALRVSNQPQHF. The CDR3 coding sequence is TGTGCCAGCAGTGCCCTGCGGGTTAGCAATCAGCCCCAGCATTTT.